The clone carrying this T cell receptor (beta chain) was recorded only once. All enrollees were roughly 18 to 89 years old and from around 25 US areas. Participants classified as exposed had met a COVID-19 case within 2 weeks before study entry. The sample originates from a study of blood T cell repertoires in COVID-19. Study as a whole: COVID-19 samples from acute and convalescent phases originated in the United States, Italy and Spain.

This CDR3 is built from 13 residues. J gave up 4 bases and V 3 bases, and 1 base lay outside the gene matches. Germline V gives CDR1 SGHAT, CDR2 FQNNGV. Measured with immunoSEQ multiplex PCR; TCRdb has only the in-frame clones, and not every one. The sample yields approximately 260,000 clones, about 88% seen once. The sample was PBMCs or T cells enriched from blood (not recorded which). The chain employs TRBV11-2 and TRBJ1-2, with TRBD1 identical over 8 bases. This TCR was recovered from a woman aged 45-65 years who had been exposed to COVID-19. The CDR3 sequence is CASSLGTGYGYTF. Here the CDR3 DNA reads TGTGCCAGCAGCTTGGGGACAGGCTATGGCTACACCTTC.